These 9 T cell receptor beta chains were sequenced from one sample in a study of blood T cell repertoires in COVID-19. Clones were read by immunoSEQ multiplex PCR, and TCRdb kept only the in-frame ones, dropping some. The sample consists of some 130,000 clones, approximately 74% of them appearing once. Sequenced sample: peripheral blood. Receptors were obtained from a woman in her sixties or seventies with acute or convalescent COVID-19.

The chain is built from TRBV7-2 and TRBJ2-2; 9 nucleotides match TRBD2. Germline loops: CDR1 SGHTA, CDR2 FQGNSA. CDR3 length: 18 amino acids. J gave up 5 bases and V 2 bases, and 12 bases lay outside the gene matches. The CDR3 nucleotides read TGTGCCAGCAGCTTATCTCACTTAGCGGGGGACAAGACCGGGGAGCTGTTTTTT. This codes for CASSLSHLAGDKTGELFF.

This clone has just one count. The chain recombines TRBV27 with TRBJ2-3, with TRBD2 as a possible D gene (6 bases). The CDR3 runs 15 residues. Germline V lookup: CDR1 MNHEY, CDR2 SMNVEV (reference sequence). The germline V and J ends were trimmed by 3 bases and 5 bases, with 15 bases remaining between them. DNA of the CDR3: TGTGCCAGCAGTTTTGGGGGGAGAGGAAGAGATACGCAGTATTTT. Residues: CASSFGGRGRDTQYF.

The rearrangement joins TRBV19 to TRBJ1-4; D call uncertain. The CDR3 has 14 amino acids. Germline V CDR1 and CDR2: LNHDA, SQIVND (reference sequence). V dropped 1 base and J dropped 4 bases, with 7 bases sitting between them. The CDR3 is CASSIVTYNEKLFF. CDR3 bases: TGTGCCAGTAGTATAGTCACTTATAATGAAAAACTGTTTTTT.

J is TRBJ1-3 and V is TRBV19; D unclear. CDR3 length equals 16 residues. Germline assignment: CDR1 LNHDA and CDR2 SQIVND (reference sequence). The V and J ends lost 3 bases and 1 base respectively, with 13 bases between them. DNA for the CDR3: TGTGCCAGTAGTATCCTGCTCCTGGCTTCTGGAAACACCATATATTTT. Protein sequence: CASSILLLASGNTIYF.

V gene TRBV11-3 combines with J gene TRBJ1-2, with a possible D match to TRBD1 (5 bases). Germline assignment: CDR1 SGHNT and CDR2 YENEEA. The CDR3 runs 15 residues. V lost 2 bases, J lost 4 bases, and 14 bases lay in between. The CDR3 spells CASSLTGQGGYGYTF. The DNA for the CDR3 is TGTGCCAGCAGCTTAACGGGGCAGGGAGGCTATGGCTACACCTTC. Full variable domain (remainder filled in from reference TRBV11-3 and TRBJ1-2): EAGVVQSPRYKIIEKKQPVAFWCNPISGHNTLYWYLQNLGQGPELLIRYENEEAVDDSQLPKDRFSAERLKGVDSTLKIQPAELGDSAVYLCASSLTGQGGYGYTFGSGTRLTVV.

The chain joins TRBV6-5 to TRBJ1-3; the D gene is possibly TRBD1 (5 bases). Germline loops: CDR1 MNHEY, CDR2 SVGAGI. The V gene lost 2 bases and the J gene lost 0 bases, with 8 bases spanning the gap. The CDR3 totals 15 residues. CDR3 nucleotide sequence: TGTGCCAGCAGTTACCAAGGGGACTCTGGAAACACCATATATTTT. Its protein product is CASSYQGDSGNTIYF.

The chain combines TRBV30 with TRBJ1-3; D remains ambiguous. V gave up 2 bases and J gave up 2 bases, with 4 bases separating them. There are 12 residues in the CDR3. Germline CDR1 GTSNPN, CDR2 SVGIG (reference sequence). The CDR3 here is CAWSNTGNTIYF. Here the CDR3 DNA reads TGTGCCTGGAGTAATACTGGAAACACCATATATTTT. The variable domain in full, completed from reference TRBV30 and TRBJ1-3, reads SQTIHQWPATLVQPVGSPLSLECTVEGTSNPNLYWYRQAAGRGLQLLFYSVGIGQISSEVPQNLSASRPQDRQFILSSKKLLLSDSGFYLCAWSNTGNTIYFGEGSWLTVV.

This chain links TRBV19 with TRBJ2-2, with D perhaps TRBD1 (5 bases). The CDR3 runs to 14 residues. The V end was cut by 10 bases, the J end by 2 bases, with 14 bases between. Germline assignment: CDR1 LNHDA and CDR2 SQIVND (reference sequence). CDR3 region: CATKQELNTGELFF. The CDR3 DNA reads TGTGCCACAAAACAGGAGCTCAACACCGGGGAGCTGTTTTTT.

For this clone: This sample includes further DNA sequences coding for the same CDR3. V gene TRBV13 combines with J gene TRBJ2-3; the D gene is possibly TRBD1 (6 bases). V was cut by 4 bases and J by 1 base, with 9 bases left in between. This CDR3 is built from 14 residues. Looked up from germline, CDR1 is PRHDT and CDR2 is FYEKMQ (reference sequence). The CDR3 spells CASSSRQGTDTQYF. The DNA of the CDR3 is TGTGCCAGCAGCTCTAGACAGGGCACAGATACGCAGTATTTT.